This T cell receptor beta chain was profiled in a study of T cell responses to AZD1222 COVID-19 vaccine. General study findings and limits: White British people made up most donors, females outnumbered males, and clonal diversity was possibly underestimated.

The junction had 7 bases not matched to a gene; V was cut back by 3 bases and J by 5 bases. Germline CDR1 reads SEHNR; CDR2 reads FQNEAQ (reference sequence). The CDR3 contains 16 residues. Using immunoSEQ multiplex PCR, the repertoire was profiled, and TCRdb retains in-frame clones only, with some absent. The sample shows about 110,000 clones, 65% to 85% of them seen only once. A note on this clone: Its antigen remains unknown.

The chain is built from TRBV7-9 and TRBJ2-1, with 10 positions matching TRBD2. The sample was peripheral blood, taken on day 0 of AZD1222 vaccination. The TCR sequence derives from an adult in good health. The CDR3 spells CASSLVGLAVNNEQFF. The CDR3 nucleotides read TGTGCCAGCAGCTTGGTAGGACTAGCGGTGAACAATGAGCAGTTCTTC.